The 3 T cell receptor beta chains listed next were all sequenced from one sample in a study of cytomegalovirus exposure and HLA in healthy donors. This PCR relied on a set of 60 Vbeta primers and 13 Jbeta primers. Assay: immunoSEQ multiplex PCR; the TCRdb copy retains only in-frame clones and omits some. The data show 100,000 to 150,000 clones, less than 80% seen once. The sequencing sample was made of PBMCs. These receptors were collected from a man aged 45-65 years in good health and CMV-seropositive.

V and J are TRBV5-1 and TRBJ2-4; TRBD2 aligns across 9 bases. Unmatched junction bases numbered 5, after V lost 4 bases and J lost 3 bases. CDR3 length: 15 amino acids. From germline, CDR1 is SGHRS and CDR2 YFSETQ. CDR3 bases: TGCGCCAGCAGCCCGTTGACTAGCGGCAAAAACATTCAGTACTTC. It is translated as CASSPLTSGKNIQYF.

V gene TRBV14 combines with J gene TRBJ1-1; 8 bases match TRBD1. This CDR3 is 12 amino acids long. Trimming at V came to 3 bases and at J to 11 bases, leaving 5 bases not matched to a gene. Germline lookup yields CDR1 SGHDN and CDR2 FVKESK. The CDR3 sequence is CASSHPRGPAFF. For the CDR3, the DNA is TGTGCCAGCAGCCACCCCAGGGGGCCTGCTTTCTTT.

Turning to this clone: The sample contains more than one DNA sequence encoding this CDR3. The genes are TRBV7-8 and TRBJ1-1, with D uncertain. Germline CDR1 and CDR2: SGHVS and FQNEAQ. The CDR3 length is 14 residues. Deletions cut 6 bases from V and 6 bases from J, with 17 bases between. CDR3 amino acids: CASSRPPAGSEAFF. The DNA for the CDR3 is TGTGCCAGCAGTCGACCGCCGGCGGGATCTGAAGCTTTCTTT.